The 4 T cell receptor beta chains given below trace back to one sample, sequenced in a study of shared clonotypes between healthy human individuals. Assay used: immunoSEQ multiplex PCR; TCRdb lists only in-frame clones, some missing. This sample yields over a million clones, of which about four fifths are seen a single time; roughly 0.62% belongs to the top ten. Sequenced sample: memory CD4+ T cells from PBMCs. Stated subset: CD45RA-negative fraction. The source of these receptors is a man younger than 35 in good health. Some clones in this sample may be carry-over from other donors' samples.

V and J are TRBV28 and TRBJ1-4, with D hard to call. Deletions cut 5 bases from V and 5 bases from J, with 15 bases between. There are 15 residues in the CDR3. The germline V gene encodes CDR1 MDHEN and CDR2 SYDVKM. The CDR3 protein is CASSRFPGLNEKLFF. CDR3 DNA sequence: TGTGCCAGCAGTCGCTTTCCGGGTTTAAATGAAAAACTGTTTTTT.

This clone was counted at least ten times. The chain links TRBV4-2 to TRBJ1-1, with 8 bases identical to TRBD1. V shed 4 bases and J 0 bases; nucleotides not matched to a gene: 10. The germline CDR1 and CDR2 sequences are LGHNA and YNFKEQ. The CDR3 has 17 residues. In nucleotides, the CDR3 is TGTGCCAGCAGCCCTCCGACAGGGGCTACGATGAACACTGAAGCTTTCTTT. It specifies CASSPPTGATMNTEAFF.

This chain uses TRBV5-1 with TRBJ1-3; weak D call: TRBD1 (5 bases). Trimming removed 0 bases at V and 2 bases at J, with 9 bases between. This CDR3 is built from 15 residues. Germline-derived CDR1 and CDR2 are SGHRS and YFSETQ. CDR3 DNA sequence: TGCGCCAGCAGCTTGGATTGGGGCGCTGGAAACACCATATATTTT. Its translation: CASSLDWGAGNTIYF.

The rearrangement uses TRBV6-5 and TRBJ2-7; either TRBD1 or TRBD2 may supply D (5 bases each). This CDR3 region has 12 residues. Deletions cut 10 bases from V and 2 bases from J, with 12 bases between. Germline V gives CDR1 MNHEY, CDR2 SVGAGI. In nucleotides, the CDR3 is TGTGCCACCCGGGACGGTCCCTACGAGCAGTACTTC. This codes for CATRDGPYEQYF.